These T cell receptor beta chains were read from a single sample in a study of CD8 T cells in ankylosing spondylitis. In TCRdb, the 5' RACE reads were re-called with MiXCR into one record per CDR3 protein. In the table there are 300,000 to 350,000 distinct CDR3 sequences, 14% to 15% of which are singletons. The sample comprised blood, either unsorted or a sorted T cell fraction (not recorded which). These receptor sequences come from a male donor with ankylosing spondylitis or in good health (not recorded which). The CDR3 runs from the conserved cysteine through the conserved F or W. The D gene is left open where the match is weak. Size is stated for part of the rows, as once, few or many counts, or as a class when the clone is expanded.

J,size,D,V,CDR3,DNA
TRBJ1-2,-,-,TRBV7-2,CASSPGVTEGYTF,TGTGCCAGCAGCCCAGGGGTAACGGAGGGCTACACCTTC
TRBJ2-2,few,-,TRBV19,CASSSDGFGGELFF,TGTGCCAGTAGTAGTGACGGGTTTGGCGGGGAGCTGTTTTTT
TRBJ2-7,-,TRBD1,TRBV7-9,CASSWTGGYEQYF,TGTGCCAGCAGCTGGACAGGGGGCTACGAGCAGTACTTC
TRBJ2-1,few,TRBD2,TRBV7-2,CASSSILAGVGNEQFF,TGTGCCAGCAGCTCGATACTAGCGGGAGTTGGCAATGAGCAGTTCTTC
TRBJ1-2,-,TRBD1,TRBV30,CAGLGTGYGYTF,TGTGCCGGCCTCGGGACAGGGTACGGCTACACCTTC
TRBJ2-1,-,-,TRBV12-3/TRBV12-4,CASSLRGLDYNEQFF,TGTGCCAGCAGTTTACGGGGGCTCGACTACAATGAGCAGTTCTTC
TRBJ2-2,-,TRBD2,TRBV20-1,CSARGLAGGITGELFF,TGCAGTGCTAGGGGTTTAGCGGGGGGGATCACCGGGGAGCTGTTTTTT
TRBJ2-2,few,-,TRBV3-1,CASSQDRIGELFF,TGTGCCAGCAGCCAAGACCGAATCGGGGAGCTGTTTTTT
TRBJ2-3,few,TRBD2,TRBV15,CATSRLGTSGRSTQYF,TGTGCCACCAGCAGACTTGGGACTAGCGGGAGAAGTACGCAGTATTTT
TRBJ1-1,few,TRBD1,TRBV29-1,CTGRTGLNTEAFF,TGCACCGGCAGGACAGGGCTAAACACTGAAGCTTTCTTT